Included here is one T cell receptor beta chain sequence, with context. In the same sample, other DNA sequences code for this CDR3. This sample was taken from a study of blood T cell repertoires in COVID-19. Overall study: COVID-19 samples, acute and convalescent, were from the United States, Italy and Spain. Sources were T cells, B-cell-depleted T cells, or PBMCs; the material itself was cDNA or gDNA.

In the original workflow: Estimates of nucleated cell counts were drawn from the amplification of reference gene primers. The repertoire was sequenced with immunoSEQ multiplex PCR; TCRdb's copy has only in-frame clones and lacks some. V and J calls and clone size are those listed in that table; D and trimming were worked out from the DNA. The table records 250,000 or so clones, 80% to 85% of them present only once. V shed 0 bases and J 10 bases; nucleotides not matched to a gene: 4. CDR3 length: 15 residues. Germline V CDR1 and CDR2: MGHRA, YSYEKL. The sequence was collected from a middle-aged woman who had recovered from COVID-19. The sequenced sample consisted of peripheral blood. V and J are TRBV4-1 and TRBJ1-6; 9 bases are a match to TRBD1. The CDR3 nucleotides are TGCGCCAGCAGCCAAGAAGGGACAGGGATATCACCCCTCCACTTT. It encodes CASSQEGTGISPLHF.